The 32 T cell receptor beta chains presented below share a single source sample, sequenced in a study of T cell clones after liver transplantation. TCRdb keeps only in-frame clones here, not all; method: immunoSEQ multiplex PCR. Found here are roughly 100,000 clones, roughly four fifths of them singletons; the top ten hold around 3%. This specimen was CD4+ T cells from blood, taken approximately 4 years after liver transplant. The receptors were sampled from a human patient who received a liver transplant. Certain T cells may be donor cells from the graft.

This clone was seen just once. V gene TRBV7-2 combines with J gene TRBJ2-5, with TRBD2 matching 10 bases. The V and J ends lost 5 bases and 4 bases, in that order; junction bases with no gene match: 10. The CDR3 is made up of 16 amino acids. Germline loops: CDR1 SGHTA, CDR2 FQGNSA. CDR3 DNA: TGTGCCAGCAGCCTGCGAGCGGGGGGGCCGACAGAGACCCAGTACTTC. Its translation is CASSLRAGGPTETQYF.

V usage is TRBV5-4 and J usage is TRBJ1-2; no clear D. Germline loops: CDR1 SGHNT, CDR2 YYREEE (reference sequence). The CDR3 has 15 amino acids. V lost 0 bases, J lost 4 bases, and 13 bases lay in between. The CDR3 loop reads CASSLGRGISYGYTF. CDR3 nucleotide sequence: TGTGCCAGCAGCTTGGGTCGCGGGATATCCTATGGCTACACCTTC.

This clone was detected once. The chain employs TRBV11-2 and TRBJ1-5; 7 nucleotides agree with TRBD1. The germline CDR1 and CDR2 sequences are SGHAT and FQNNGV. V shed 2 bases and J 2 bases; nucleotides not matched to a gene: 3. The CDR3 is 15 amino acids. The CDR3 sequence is CASSLTGQGNQPQHF. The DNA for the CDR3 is TGTGCCAGCAGCTTAACAGGACAGGGCAATCAGCCCCAGCATTTT.

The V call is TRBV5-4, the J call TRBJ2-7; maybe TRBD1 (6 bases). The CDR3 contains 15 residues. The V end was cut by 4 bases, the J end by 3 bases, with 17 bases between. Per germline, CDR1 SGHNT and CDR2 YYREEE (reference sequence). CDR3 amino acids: CASSPRAQGRYEQYF. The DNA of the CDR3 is TGTGCCAGCAGCCCGCGGGCACAGGGACGCTACGAGCAGTACTTC. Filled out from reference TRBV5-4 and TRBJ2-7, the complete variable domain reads ETGVTQSPTHLIKTRGQQVTLRCSSQSGHNTVSWYQQALGQGPQFIFQYYREEENGRGNFPPRFSGLQFPNYSSELNVNALELDDSALYLCASSPRAQGRYEQYFGPGTRLTVT.

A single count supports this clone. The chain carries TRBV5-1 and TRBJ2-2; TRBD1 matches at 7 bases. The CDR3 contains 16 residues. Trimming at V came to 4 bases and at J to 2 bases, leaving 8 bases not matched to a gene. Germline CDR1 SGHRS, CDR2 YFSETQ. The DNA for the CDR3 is TGCGCCAGCAGCGTAACAGGGGACACTAACACCGGGGAGCTGTTTTTT. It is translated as CASSVTGDTNTGELFF.

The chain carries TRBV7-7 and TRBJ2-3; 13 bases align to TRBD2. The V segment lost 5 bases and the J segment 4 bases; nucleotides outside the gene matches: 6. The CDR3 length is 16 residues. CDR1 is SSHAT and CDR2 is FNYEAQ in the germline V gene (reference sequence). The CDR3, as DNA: TGTGCCAGCAGCCCGGGGACTAGCGGGAAAGCAGATACGCAGTATTTT. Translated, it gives CASSPGTSGKADTQYF.

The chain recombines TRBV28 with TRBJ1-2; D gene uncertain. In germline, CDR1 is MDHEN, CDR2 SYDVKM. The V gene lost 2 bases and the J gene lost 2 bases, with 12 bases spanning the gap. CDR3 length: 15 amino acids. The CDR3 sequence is CASSLGLGGNYGYTF. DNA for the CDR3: TGTGCCAGCAGTTTAGGACTTGGCGGGAACTATGGCTACACCTTC.

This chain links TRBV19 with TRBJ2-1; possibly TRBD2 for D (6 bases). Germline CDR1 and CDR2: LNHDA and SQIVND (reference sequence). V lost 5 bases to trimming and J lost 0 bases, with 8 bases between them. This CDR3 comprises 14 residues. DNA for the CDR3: TGTGCCAGTAGTCGGGAGAGCTCCTACAATGAGCAGTTCTTC. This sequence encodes CASSRESSYNEQFF.

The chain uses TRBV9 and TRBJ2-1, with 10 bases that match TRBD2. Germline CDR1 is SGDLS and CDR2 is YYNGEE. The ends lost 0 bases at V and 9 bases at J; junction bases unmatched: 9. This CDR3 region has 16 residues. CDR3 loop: CASSVGSSGSGSEQFF. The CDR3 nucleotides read TGTGCCAGCAGCGTAGGGTCTAGCGGGAGTGGCAGTGAGCAGTTCTTC.

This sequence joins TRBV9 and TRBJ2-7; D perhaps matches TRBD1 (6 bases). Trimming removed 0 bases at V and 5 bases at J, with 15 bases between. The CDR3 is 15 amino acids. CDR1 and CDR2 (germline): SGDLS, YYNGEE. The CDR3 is CASSVGWGTGNEQYF. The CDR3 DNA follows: TGTGCCAGCAGCGTAGGTTGGGGAACAGGGAACGAGCAGTACTTC.

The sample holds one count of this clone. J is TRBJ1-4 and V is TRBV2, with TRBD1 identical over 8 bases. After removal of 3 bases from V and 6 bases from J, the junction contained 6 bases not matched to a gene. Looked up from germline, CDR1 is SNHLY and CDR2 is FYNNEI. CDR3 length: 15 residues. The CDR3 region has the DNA TGTGCCAGCAGTGATCAGGGGGCGGATTATGAAAAACTGTTTTTT. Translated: CASSDQGADYEKLFF.

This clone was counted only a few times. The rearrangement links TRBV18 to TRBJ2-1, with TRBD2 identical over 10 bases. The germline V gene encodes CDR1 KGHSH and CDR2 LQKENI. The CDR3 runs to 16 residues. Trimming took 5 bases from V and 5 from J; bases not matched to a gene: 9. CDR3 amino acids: CASSNSLAGADNEQFF. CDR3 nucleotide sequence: TGTGCCAGCTCAAACTCTCTAGCGGGGGCAGACAATGAGCAGTTCTTC.

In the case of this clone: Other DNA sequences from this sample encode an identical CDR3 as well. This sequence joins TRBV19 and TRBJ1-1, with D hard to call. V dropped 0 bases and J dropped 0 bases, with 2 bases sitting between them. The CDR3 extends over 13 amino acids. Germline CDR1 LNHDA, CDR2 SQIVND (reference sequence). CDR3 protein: CASSIDVNTEAFF. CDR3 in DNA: TGTGCCAGTAGTATAGATGTGAACACTGAAGCTTTCTTT.

The CDR3 DNA is TGTGCCAGCAGTGAAGACTACGAGCAGTACTTC. Its protein product is CASSEDYEQYF. V gene TRBV2 combines with J gene TRBJ2-7, with no clear D. Deletions cut 1 base from V and 3 bases from J, with 1 base between. The CDR3 runs 11 residues. Germline CDR1 SNHLY, CDR2 FYNNEI. Combining the CDR3 with reference TRBV2 and TRBJ2-7 gives the whole variable domain EPEVTQTPSHQVTQMGQEVILRCVPISNHLYFYWYRQILGQKVEFLVSFYNNEISEKSEIFDDQFSVERPDGSNFTLKIRSTKLEDSAMYFCASSEDYEQYFGPGTRLTVT.

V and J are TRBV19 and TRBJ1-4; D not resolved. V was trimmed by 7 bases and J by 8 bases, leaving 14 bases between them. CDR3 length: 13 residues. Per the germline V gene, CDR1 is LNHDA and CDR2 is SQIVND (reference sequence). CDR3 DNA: TGTGCCAGTACCCGGACGGGAGGGGAAAAACTGTTTTTT. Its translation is CASTRTGGEKLFF.

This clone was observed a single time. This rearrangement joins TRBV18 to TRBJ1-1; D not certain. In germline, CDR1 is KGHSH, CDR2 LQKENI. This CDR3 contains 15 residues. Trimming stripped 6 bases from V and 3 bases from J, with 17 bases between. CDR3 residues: CASSLSSRGDTEAFF. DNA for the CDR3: TGTGCCAGCTCCCTGTCTTCCAGAGGTGACACTGAAGCTTTCTTT.

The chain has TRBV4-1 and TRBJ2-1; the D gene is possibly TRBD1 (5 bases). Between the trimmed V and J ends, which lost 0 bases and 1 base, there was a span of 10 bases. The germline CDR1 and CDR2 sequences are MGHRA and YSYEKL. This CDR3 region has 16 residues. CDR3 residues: CASSQEFSGSYNEQFF. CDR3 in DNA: TGCGCCAGCAGCCAAGAGTTCTCAGGGTCCTACAATGAGCAGTTCTTC.

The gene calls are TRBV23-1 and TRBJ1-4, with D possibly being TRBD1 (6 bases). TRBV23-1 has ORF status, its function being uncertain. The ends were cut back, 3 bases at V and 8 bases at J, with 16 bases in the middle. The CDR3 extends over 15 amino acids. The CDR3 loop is CASSHEQGSDEKLFF. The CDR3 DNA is TGCGCCAGCAGTCATGAACAGGGTTCGGACGAAAAACTGTTTTTT.

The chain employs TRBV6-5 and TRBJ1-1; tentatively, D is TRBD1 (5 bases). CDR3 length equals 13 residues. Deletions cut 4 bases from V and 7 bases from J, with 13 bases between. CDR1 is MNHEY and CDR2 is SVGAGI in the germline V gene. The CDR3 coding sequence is TGTGCCAGCAGTTCCCCGCCCGGGGGTGAAGCTTTCTTT. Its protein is CASSSPPGGEAFF.

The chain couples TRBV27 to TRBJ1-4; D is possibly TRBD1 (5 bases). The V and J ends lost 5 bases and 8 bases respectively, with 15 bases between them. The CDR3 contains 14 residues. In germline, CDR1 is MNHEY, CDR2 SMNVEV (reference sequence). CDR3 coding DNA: TGTGCCAGCAGTCCCCTACTCAAGGGGGAAAAACTGTTTTTT. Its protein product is CASSPLLKGEKLFF.

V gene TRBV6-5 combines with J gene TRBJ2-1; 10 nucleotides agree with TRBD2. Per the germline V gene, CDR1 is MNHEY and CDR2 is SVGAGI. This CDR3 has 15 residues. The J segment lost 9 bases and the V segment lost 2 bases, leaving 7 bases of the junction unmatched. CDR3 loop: CASSYAVRLAGEQFF. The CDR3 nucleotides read TGTGCCAGCAGTTACGCAGTCCGACTAGCGGGTGAGCAGTTCTTC.

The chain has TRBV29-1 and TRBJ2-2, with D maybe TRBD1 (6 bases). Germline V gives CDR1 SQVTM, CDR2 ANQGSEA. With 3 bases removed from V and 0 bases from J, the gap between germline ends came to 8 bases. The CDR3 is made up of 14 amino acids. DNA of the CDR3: TGCAGCGTTGAGACAGGCCCGAACACCGGGGAGCTGTTTTTT. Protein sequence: CSVETGPNTGELFF.

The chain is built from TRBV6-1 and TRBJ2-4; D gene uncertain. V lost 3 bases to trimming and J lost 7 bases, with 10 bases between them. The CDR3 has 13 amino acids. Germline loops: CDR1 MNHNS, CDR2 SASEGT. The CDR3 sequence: CASSERAWNIQYF. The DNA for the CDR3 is TGTGCCAGCAGTGAGAGAGCGTGGAACATTCAGTACTTC.

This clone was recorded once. DNA of the CDR3: TGTGCCAGCAGCTTGGACAGGGGGAGGATCGATGAGCAGTTCTTC. Translation gives CASSLDRGRIDEQFF. This chain joins TRBV5-4 and TRBJ2-1; 8 bases are a match to TRBD1. The CDR3 has 15 amino acids. Germline lookup yields CDR1 SGHNT and CDR2 YYREEE (reference sequence). Germline trimming cut 0 bases from V and 8 bases from J; bases unmatched to any gene: 7.

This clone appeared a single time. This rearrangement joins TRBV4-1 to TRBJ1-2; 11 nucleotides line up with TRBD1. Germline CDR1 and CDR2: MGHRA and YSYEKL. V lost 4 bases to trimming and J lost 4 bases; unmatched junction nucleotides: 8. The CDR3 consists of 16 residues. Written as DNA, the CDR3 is TGCGCCAGCAGCCCTTCGGGACAGGGGGTGGGCTATGGCTACACCTTC. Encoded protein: CASSPSGQGVGYGYTF.

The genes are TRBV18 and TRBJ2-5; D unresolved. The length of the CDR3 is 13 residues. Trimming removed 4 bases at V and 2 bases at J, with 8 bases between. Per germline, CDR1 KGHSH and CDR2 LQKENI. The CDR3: CASSLTIQETQYF. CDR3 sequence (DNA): TGTGCCAGCTCACTGACAATTCAAGAGACCCAGTACTTC.

The CDR3 loop is CASSYSTRGSYNEQFF. The CDR3 nucleotides are TGTGCCAGCAGTTACTCGACGCGGGGCTCCTACAATGAGCAGTTCTTC. This chain joins TRBV6-5 and TRBJ2-1, with D maybe TRBD2 (6 bases). V lost 0 bases, J lost 0 bases, and 9 bases lay in between. This CDR3 region has 16 residues. CDR1 MNHEY and CDR2 SVGAGI come from the germline V gene.

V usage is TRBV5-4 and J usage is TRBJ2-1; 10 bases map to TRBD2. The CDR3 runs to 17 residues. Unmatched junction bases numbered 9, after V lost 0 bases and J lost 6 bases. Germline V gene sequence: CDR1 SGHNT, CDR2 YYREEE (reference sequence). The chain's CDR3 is CASSLEAGGPFGNEQFF. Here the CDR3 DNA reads TGTGCCAGCAGCTTGGAAGCGGGAGGGCCCTTTGGCAATGAGCAGTTCTTC.

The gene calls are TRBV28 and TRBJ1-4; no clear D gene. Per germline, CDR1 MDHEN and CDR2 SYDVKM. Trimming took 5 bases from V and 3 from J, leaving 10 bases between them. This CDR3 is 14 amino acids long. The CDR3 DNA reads TGTGCCAGCAGTACGACACTACCTAATGAAAAACTGTTTTTT. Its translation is CASSTTLPNEKLFF.

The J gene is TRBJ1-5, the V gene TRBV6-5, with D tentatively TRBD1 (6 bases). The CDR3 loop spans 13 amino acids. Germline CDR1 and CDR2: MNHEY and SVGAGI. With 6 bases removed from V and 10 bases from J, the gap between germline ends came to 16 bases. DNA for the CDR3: TGTGCCAGCAGGCAGGGGTTTTCACATCCCCAGCATTTT. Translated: CASRQGFSHPQHF.

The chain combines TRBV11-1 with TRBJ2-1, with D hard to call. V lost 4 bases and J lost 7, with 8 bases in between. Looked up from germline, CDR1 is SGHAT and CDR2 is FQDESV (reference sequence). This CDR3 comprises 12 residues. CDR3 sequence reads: CASSSGLNEQFF. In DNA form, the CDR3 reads TGTGCCAGCAGCTCTGGATTGAATGAGCAGTTCTTC.

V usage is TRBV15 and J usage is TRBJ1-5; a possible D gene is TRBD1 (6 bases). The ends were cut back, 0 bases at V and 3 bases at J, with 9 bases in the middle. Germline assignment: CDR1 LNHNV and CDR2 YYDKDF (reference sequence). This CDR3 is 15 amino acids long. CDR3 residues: CATSRDRTVNQPQHF. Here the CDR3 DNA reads TGTGCCACCAGCAGAGATCGGACAGTCAATCAGCCCCAGCATTTT.